This T cell receptor beta chain came from a study of cytomegalovirus exposure and HLA in healthy donors. Vbeta (60) and Jbeta (13) primers were used in the PCR. Measured with immunoSEQ multiplex PCR; TCRdb has only the in-frame clones, and not every one. The data show fewer than 250,000 clones, roughly three quarters seen once. V dropped 6 bases and J dropped 5; count of bases not matched to a gene: 3. Per the germline V gene, CDR1 is MNHEY and CDR2 is SVGAGI. The CDR3 is made up of 12 amino acids. The receptor was isolated from a male donor in good health and CMV-seropositive. The chain has TRBV6-5 and TRBJ2-5; 7 nucleotides agree with TRBD1. Sequenced input: PBMCs. The CDR3 region is CASRTGLETQYF. Here the CDR3 DNA reads TGTGCCAGCAGGACAGGGTTGGAGACCCAGTACTTC.